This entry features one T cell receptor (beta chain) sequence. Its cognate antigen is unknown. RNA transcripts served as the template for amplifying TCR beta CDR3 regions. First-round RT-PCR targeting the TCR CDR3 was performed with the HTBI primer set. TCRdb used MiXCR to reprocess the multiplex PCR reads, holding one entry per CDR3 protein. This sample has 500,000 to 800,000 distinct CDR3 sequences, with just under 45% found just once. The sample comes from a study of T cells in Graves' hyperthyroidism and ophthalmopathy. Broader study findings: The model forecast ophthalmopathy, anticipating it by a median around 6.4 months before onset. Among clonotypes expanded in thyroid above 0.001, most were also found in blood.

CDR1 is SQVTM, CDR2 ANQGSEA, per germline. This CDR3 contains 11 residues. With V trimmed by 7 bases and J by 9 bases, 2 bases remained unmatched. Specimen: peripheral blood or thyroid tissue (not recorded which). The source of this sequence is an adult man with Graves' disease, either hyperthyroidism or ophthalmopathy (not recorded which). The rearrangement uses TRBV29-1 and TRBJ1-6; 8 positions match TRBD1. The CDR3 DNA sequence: TGCAGCGGGGACAGGCGTTCACCCCTCCACTTT. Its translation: CSGDRRSPLHF.